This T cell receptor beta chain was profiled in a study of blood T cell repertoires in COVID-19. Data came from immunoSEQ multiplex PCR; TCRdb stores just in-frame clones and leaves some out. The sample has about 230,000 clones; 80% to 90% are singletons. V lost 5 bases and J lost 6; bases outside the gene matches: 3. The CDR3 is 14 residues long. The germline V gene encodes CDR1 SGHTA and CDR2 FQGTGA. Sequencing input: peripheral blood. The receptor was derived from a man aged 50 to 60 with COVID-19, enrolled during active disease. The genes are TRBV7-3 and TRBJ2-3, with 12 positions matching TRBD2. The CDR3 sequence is CASSPGLAGDTQYF. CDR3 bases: TGTGCCAGCAGCCCTGGACTAGCGGGGGATACGCAGTATTTT.